This is a list of T cell receptor beta chains from one sample in a study of T-cell memory formation after mild COVID-19. TCRdb re-called the 5' RACE reads through MiXCR, storing one row per CDR3 protein. The table lists roughly 300,000 distinct CDR3 sequences, about 16% of them singletons. The sample consisted of PBMCs or a T cell subset sorted from them (not recorded which). The receptors were sampled from a man between 18 and 35 years old who had mild COVID-19 (a few samples of this study predate the infection). Cell type and time point are not known. The CDR3 runs from the conserved cysteine through the conserved F or W. Fields, in order: J gene, clone size, D gene, V gene, CDR3 DNA, CDR3 protein. D genes are given only for firm matches. Clone size is shown for a subset of rows, as once, few, many or a class of expanded clone.

TRBJ1-6,few,NA,TRBV7-2,TGTGCCAGCAGCAAAAGGTCCGGGCCAAACTCGAGCGCTTCACCCCTCCACTTT,CASSKRSGPNSSASPLHF
TRBJ2-2,NA,NA,TRBV4-2,TGTGCCAGCAGCCAAGCCCCCCGAGGGGAGCTGTTTTTT,CASSQAPRGELFF
TRBJ1-3,many,NA,TRBV5-1,TGCGCCAGCAGCCCGTATTCGTCTGGAAACACCATATATTTT,CASSPYSSGNTIYF
TRBJ2-1,many,NA,TRBV4-2,TGTGCCAGCAGCCCGGGGGATGGGCCCTACAATGAGCAGTTCTTC,CASSPGDGPYNEQFF
TRBJ2-3,few,TRBD1,TRBV5-1,TGCGCCAGCAGCGTGATCACCGGGACAGGGGCAGATACGCAGTATTTT,CASSVITGTGADTQYF
TRBJ2-5,many,TRBD2,TRBV5-1,TGCGCCAGCAGCGCTAGCGGGGGGGAAGAGACCCAGTACTTC,CASSASGGEETQYF
TRBJ2-5,few,NA,TRBV5-1,TGCGCCAGCAGCTCACTGGACGGACCTCGGACCCAGTACTTC,CASSSLDGPRTQYF
TRBJ2-4,NA,NA,TRBV7-8,TGTGCCAGCAGCTCCGGTAGGGCCGCCAAAAACATTCAGTACTTC,CASSSGRAAKNIQYF
TRBJ2-1,few,NA,TRBV6-2/TRBV6-3,TGTGCCAGCAGTACCCGGACACCCAATGAGCAGTTCTTC,CASSTRTPNEQFF
TRBJ1-2,NA,TRBD1,TRBV12-3/TRBV12-4,TGTGCCAGCAGTCCCCGGGACAGCGGTAACTATGGCTACACCTTC,CASSPRDSGNYGYTF
TRBJ2-3,NA,NA,TRBV20-1,TGCAGTGCTAGAGACCAAGACACAGATACGCAGTATTTT,CSARDQDTDTQYF